The source of this T cell receptor beta chain is a study of T-cell reconstitution after alpha-beta-depleted transplantation in children. Findings and caveats of the study: Alpha-beta T cells about two months after transplant reportedly derived from several hundred expanded graft clones.

This CDR3 is built from 14 residues. The V gene end was trimmed by 3 bases and the J gene end by 7 bases; junction bases not matched to a gene: 4. CDR1 and CDR2 from the germline V gene are SQVTM and ANQGSEA. Ten or more counts support this clonotype. Its antigen remains unidentified. This sample's TCRbeta library carried unique molecular identifier barcodes. Via MiXCR, TCRdb re-called the PCR reads, giving one row per CDR3 protein. The data hold some 830,000 distinct CDR3 sequences, with 15% to 20% observed a single time. The chain employs TRBV29-1 and TRBJ2-5, with 14 bases identical to TRBD2. Sample: PBMCs, mostly from graft donor cells, taken 360 days after TCRalphabeta/CD19-depleted stem cell transplant. This clonotype was obtained from a male patient younger than 18 who had a stem cell transplant for acute lymphoblastic leukemia, so the T cells may come from the graft donor. The CDR3 nucleotides read TGCAGCGTTGATAAGACTAGCGGGAGGGGGACCCAGTACTTC. Its protein product is CSVDKTSGRGTQYF.